This is a list of T cell receptor beta chains from one sample in a study. Each CDR3 protein gets one entry after TCRdb re-called the RT-PCR reads with MiXCR. The sample carries fewer than 800,000 distinct CDR3 sequences, 12% to 15% recorded once. Material: memory CD4+ T cells from blood. The origin of the receptors is a female donor in good health, serving as a healthy control. CDR3s include the opening cysteine and the closing phenylalanine or tryptophan. The order of the fields is V gene, J gene, CDR3 protein.

v_call: TRBV6-5; j_call: TRBJ2-5; cdr3_aa: CASSYSQANQETQYF
v_call: TRBV18; j_call: TRBJ2-2; cdr3_aa: CASSPLDLAYTGELFF
v_call: TRBV5-1; j_call: TRBJ2-7; cdr3_aa: CASSLPSLYEQYF
v_call: TRBV4-3; j_call: TRBJ2-3; cdr3_aa: CASSQENRGRTDTQYF
v_call: TRBV5-6; j_call: TRBJ1-3; cdr3_aa: CASSPLADPGQVPGNTIYF
v_call: TRBV7-2; j_call: TRBJ2-3; cdr3_aa: CASSLRRGGPTDTQYF
v_call: TRBV9; j_call: TRBJ2-2; cdr3_aa: CASSVRHTGELFF
v_call: TRBV20-1; j_call: TRBJ2-3; cdr3_aa: CSAPIGLDTQYF
v_call: TRBV19; j_call: TRBJ2-7; cdr3_aa: CASSDAPGTGAYEQYF
v_call: TRBV7-2; j_call: TRBJ2-2; cdr3_aa: CASSLARLEAGELFF
v_call: TRBV3-1; j_call: TRBJ1-1; cdr3_aa: CASSPPPSMNTEAFF
v_call: TRBV6-5; j_call: TRBJ2-7; cdr3_aa: CASSYSPTGEGEQYF
v_call: TRBV5-1; j_call: TRBJ1-2; cdr3_aa: CASSLEVTGDLNYGYTF
v_call: TRBV7-2; j_call: TRBJ2-2; cdr3_aa: CASSLDRVNTGELFF
v_call: TRBV6-6; j_call: TRBJ2-1; cdr3_aa: CASSEWAHNEQFF
v_call: TRBV10-3; j_call: TRBJ2-5; cdr3_aa: CAISGGGNQETQYF
v_call: TRBV6-1; j_call: TRBJ1-1; cdr3_aa: CASRWGEASTEAFF
v_call: TRBV29-1; j_call: TRBJ1-2; cdr3_aa: CSVGQQNGYTF
v_call: TRBV12-3/TRBV12-4; j_call: TRBJ1-1; cdr3_aa: CASRYGTDNTEAFF
v_call: TRBV4-3; j_call: TRBJ2-7; cdr3_aa: CASSRTLSGTGDSYEQYF
v_call: TRBV11-2; j_call: TRBJ1-1; cdr3_aa: CASSLVLGQGYRNTEAFF
v_call: TRBV5-1; j_call: TRBJ2-7; cdr3_aa: CASSLRFNEQYF
v_call: TRBV6-2/TRBV6-3; j_call: TRBJ2-7; cdr3_aa: CASREQGFAYEQYF